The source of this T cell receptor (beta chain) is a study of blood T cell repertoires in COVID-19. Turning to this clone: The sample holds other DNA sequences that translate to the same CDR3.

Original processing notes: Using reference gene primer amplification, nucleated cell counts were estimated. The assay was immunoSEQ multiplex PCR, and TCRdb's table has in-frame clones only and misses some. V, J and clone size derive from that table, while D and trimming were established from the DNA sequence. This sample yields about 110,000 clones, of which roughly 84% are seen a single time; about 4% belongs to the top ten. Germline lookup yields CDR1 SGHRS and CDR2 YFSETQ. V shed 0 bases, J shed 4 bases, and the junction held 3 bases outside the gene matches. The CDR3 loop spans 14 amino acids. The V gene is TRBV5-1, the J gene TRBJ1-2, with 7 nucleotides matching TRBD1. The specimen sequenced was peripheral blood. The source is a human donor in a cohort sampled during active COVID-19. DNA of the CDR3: TGCGCCAGCAGCTTGGGACAGGGTACCTATGGCTACACCTTC. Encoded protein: CASSLGQGTYGYTF.